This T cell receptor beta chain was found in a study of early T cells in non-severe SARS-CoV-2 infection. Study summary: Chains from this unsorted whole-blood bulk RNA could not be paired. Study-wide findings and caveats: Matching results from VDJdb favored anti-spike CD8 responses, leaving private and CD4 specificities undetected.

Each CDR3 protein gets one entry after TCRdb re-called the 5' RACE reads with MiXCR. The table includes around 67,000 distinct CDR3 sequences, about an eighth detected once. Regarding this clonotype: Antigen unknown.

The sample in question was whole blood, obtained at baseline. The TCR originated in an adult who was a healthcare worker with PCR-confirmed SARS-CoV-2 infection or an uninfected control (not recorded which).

The CDR3: CASSSRERETQYF. The CDR3 DNA follows: TGCGCCAGCAGCTCCCGGGAGAGGGAGACCCAGTACTTC. V and J are TRBV5-1 and TRBJ2-5; TRBD2 might be the D (6 bases). Germline lookup yields CDR1 SGHRS and CDR2 YFSETQ. The CDR3 extends over 13 amino acids. V lost 3 bases to trimming and J lost 5 bases, with 11 bases between them. The entire variable domain, with the rest obtained from reference TRBV5-1 and TRBJ2-5, is as follows: KAGVTQTPRYLIKTRGQQVTLSCSPISGHRSVSWYQQTPGQGLQFLFEYFSETQRNKGNFPGRFSGRQFSNSRSEMNVSTLELGDSALYLCASSSRERETQYFGPGTRLLVL.